This T cell receptor (beta chain) was identified during a study of cytomegalovirus exposure and HLA in healthy donors. Study context: Earlier, 200 million or so T cells were analyzed, and fewer than 120 million unique TCR beta sequences were found among them. Caucasian-associated ancestry cluster membership applied to 75% to 85% of 300 to 450 genotyped donors. Study findings and constraints: A highly shared variant cluster was judged a likely technical artifact.

The PCR was carried out with 60 Vbeta primers and 13 Jbeta primers. Data came from immunoSEQ multiplex PCR; TCRdb stores just in-frame clones and leaves some out. The sample contains around 140,000 clones, around 70% of which appear only once. In the case of this clone: Antigen: not known.

Sequenced input: PBMCs. The clonotype was recovered from a male donor in good health and CMV-seronegative.

Here the CDR3 reads CASSLVVGTGTEAFF. In nucleotides, the CDR3 is TGTGCCAGCAGCTTAGTGGTGGGGACAGGCACTGAAGCTTTCTTT. This rearrangement joins TRBV7-2 to TRBJ1-1, with 8 bases lining up with TRBD1. The CDR3 length is 15 residues. The V segment lost 1 base and the J segment 4 bases; nucleotides outside the gene matches: 5. Germline V gives CDR1 SGHTA, CDR2 FQGNSA.